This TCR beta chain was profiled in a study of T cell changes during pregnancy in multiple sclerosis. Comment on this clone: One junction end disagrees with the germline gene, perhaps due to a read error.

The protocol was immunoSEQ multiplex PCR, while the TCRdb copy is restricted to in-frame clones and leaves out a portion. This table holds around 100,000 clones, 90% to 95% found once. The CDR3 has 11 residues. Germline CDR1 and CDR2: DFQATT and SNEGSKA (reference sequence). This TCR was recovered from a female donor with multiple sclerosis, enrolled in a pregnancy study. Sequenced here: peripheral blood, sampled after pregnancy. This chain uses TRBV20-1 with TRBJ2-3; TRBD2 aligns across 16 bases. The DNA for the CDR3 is TGCAGTGCTGGGGGACTAGCGGGGGGGGTCTGG. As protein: CSAGGLAGGVW.